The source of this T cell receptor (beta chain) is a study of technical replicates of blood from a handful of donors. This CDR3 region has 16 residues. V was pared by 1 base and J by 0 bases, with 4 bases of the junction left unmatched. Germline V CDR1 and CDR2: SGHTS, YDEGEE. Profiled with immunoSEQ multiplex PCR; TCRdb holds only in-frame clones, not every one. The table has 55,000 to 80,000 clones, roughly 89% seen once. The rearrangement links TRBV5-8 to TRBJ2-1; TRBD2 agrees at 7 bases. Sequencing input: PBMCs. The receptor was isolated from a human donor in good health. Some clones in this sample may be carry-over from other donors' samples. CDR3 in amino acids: CASSLLGGSSYNEQFF. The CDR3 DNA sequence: TGTGCCAGCAGCTTGTTGGGCGGGAGCTCCTACAATGAGCAGTTCTTC.